This is a list of T cell receptor beta chains from one sample in a study of human T cells and chemical hapten exposure. TCRdb analysed the RACE reads with MiXCR anew, one entry per CDR3 protein. The sample lists over 100,000 distinct CDR3 sequences, 10% to 12% occurring once. The sequences come from whole blood, collected in connection with sensitization to the hapten diphenylcyclopropenone (DPC). These TCRs come from a woman between 50 and 59 years old with alopecia areata. Some clones in this sample may be carry-over from other donors' samples. Each CDR3 is given with its conserved first and last residue. The D gene is left open where the match is weak. A clone size is listed for some rows: how often the clone was seen (once, few, many), or a class if it is expanded.

>.|TRBV6-1|.|TRBJ1-5
CASSDEGYSNQPQHF
TGTGCCAGCAGTGACGAAGGGTATAGCAATCAGCCCCAGCATTTT
>.|TRBV4-2|many|TRBJ2-5
CASSQRPSGQETQYF
TGTGCCAGCAGCCAACGTCCGAGCGGTCAAGAGACCCAGTACTTC
>TRBD2|TRBV28|many|TRBJ2-3
CASRAGTSVSTQYF
TGTGCCAGCAGAGCCGGGACTAGCGTCTCTACGCAGTATTTT
>.|TRBV27|many|TRBJ2-3
CASQDSSTDTQYF
TGTGCCAGCCAGGACAGTAGCACAGATACGCAGTATTTT
>.|TRBV29-1|few|TRBJ2-3
CSVPRGTDTQYF
TGCAGCGTCCCGAGGGGCACAGATACGCAGTATTTT
>.|TRBV5-6|few|TRBJ1-6
CASSLDRVAGNSPLHF
TGTGCCAGCAGCTTGGATCGAGTGGCAGGGAATTCACCCCTCCACTTT
>.|TRBV5-1|.|TRBJ1-6
CASSLEQNSPLHF
TGCGCCAGCAGCTTGGAACAGAATTCACCCCTCCACTTT
>.|TRBV29-1|many|TRBJ2-6
CSVVYEQGFAGANVLTF
TGCAGCGTTGTTTACGAGCAGGGTTTTGCTGGGGCCAACGTCCTGACTTTC
>.|TRBV12-3/TRBV12-4|few|TRBJ2-2
CASSFIRAGELFF
TGTGCCAGCAGTTTCATTAGGGCCGGGGAGCTGTTTTTT
>.|TRBV28|few|TRBJ2-7
CASSSTGLPTYEQYF
TGTGCCAGCAGTTCAACGGGACTCCCTACCTACGAGCAGTACTTC
>.|TRBV5-5|few|TRBJ2-3
CASSPLPGLSTDTQYF
TGTGCCAGCAGCCCCCTTCCGGGCCTGAGCACAGATACGCAGTATTTT
>TRBD1|TRBV2|.|TRBJ2-2
CASSFGQGGGELFF
TGTGCCAGCAGTTTCGGACAGGGAGGCGGGGAGCTGTTTTTT
>.|TRBV6-1|.|TRBJ2-6
CASSDNLNVLTF
TGTGCCAGCAGTGATAACCTCAACGTCCTGACTTTC
>TRBD1|TRBV28|.|TRBJ2-3
CASTTQTGVGDTQYF
TGTGCCAGCACCACCCAGACAGGGGTGGGAGATACGCAGTATTTT
>.|TRBV2|.|TRBJ1-6
CATADWASPLHF
TGTGCCACCGCGGACTGGGCTTCACCCCTCCACTTT
>TRBD2|TRBV20-1|many|TRBJ2-1
CSVGGGARNEQFF
TGCAGTGTCGGCGGGGGGGCGCGCAATGAGCAGTTCTTC
>.|TRBV10-3|.|TRBJ2-7
CAITPSLSSYEQYF
TGTGCCATCACTCCGTCCCTCAGCTCCTACGAGCAGTACTTC
>TRBD2|TRBV11-2|few|TRBJ2-3
CATAGVAGGPDTQYF
TGTGCCACCGCCGGGGTAGCGGGAGGTCCGGATACGCAGTATTTT
>.|TRBV7-9|many|TRBJ2-5
CASSPTFGEETQYF
TGTGCCAGCAGCCCAACATTCGGGGAAGAGACCCAGTACTTC
>.|TRBV20-1|.|TRBJ2-1
CSASASDPAEDEQFF
TGCAGTGCTTCCGCTAGCGACCCCGCCGAGGATGAGCAGTTCTTC
>TRBD1|TRBV29-1|few|TRBJ2-2
CSVEAGTGWTGELFF
TGCAGCGTCGAGGCCGGGACAGGATGGACCGGGGAGCTGTTTTTT
>.|TRBV9|.|TRBJ2-3
CASSDPGSTDTQYF
TGTGCCAGCAGCGATCCCGGCAGCACAGATACGCAGTATTTT
>.|TRBV6-5|.|TRBJ1-5
CASSPGTTRNQPQHF
TGTGCCAGCAGTCCCGGGACAACAAGGAATCAGCCCCAGCATTTT
>TRBD1|TRBV13|.|TRBJ1-2
CASSLAQQGASGYTF
TGTGCCAGCAGCTTAGCTCAGCAGGGGGCCTCTGGCTACACCTTC
>TRBD1|TRBV10-3|.|TRBJ1-1
CAISDINRGLSLGTEAFF
TGTGCCATCAGTGACATTAACAGGGGGCTGTCTTTGGGCACTGAAGCTTTCTTT
>.|TRBV10-3|.|TRBJ2-2
CAITPSGRGSDTGELFF
TGTGCCATCACCCCGAGTGGGAGGGGGTCGGACACCGGGGAGCTGTTTTTT
>TRBD1|TRBV20-1|few|TRBJ2-3
CSAEPGQGILDTQYF
TGCAGTGCTGAACCGGGACAGGGGATCCTAGATACGCAGTATTTT
>.|TRBV3-1|.|TRBJ2-5
CASSPHSRGVETQYF
TGTGCCAGCAGCCCCCACAGTCGTGGGGTGGAGACCCAGTACTTC
>.|TRBV20-1|many|TRBJ2-7
CSARDRETASYEQYF
TGCAGTGCTAGAGATAGGGAGACGGCCTCCTACGAGCAGTACTTC
>.|TRBV5-4|once|TRBJ1-1
CASSATGLAEAFF
TGTGCCAGCAGCGCTACAGGGTTGGCTGAAGCTTTCTTT